Listed below are T cell receptor beta chains from one sample, sequenced in a study of T-cell reconstitution after alpha-beta-depleted transplantation in children. TCRdb processed the PCR reads anew with MiXCR; each CDR3 protein has one entry. The sample comprises some 240,000 distinct CDR3 sequences, 9.7% of which are singletons, and around 5.1% rests with the top ten. The sample here was PBMCs from the stem cell graft donor, taken from the stem cell graft. The receptor source for this set is a human donor who donated a stem cell graft to a child with SCID. Both conserved end residues are part of each CDR3. D genes are given only for firm matches. Size tells how often a clone was seen (once, few, many) or the class of an expanded clone, and some rows leave it out.

v_gene	d_gene	len	j_gene	abundance	CDR3aa	CDR3nt
TRBV5-4	NA	15	TRBJ1-2	many	CASSFGGGLDYGYTF	TGTGCCAGCAGCTTTGGAGGCGGTCTTGACTATGGCTACACCTTC
TRBV12-3/TRBV12-4	NA	14	TRBJ1-3	many	CASSLLGSGNTIYF	TGTGCCAGCAGTTTATTGGGCTCTGGAAACACCATATATTTT
TRBV12-3/TRBV12-4	TRBD2	19	TRBJ2-3	NA	CAFCLPPGLAGGRTDTQYF	TGTGCCTTCTGTTTACCGCCGGGACTAGCGGGGGGTCGGACGGATACGCAGTATTTT
TRBV6-2/TRBV6-3	TRBD2	14	TRBJ2-1	few	CASRRAGGLGEQFF	TGTGCCAGCAGAAGGGCGGGGGGGCTGGGTGAGCAGTTCTTC
TRBV5-8	NA	13	TRBJ1-4	many	CASSIGIHEKLFF	TGTGCCAGCAGCATAGGGATTCATGAAAAACTGTTTTTT
TRBV5-1	NA	13	TRBJ1-1	many	CASTTRENTEAFF	TGCGCCAGCACAACCAGGGAGAACACTGAAGCTTTCTTT
TRBV20-1	TRBD1	15	TRBJ1-5	NA	CSATRLQGSNQPQHF	TGCAGTGCTACGCGTTTACAGGGGTCCAATCAGCCCCAGCATTTT
TRBV10-3	TRBD1	15	TRBJ1-1	many	CAISGGQGMNTEAFF	TGTGCCATCAGTGGGGGACAGGGGATGAACACTGAAGCTTTCTTT
TRBV27	TRBD1	17	TRBJ1-5	many	CASSLLWTGGSNQPQHF	TGTGCCAGCAGTTTATTGTGGACAGGTGGTAGCAATCAGCCCCAGCATTTT
TRBV5-1	TRBD1	15	TRBJ2-7	many	CASSSIGTGPYEQYF	TGCGCCAGCAGCAGCATAGGGACAGGCCCTTACGAGCAGTACTTC
TRBV5-1	NA	15	TRBJ2-1	NA	CASSLGVYQYNEQFF	TGCGCCAGCAGCTTGGGTGTCTACCAATACAATGAGCAGTTCTTC
TRBV6-5	TRBD1	15	TRBJ1-6	few	CASSYHDRAGSPLHF	TGTGCCAGCAGTTACCACGACAGGGCTGGTTCACCCCTCCACTTT
TRBV20-1	TRBD2	16	TRBJ2-3	many	CSADPTGLAGADTQYF	TGCAGTGCCGATCCGACAGGACTAGCGGGGGCAGATACGCAGTATTTT
TRBV6-4	NA	13	TRBJ2-1	many	CASSDSDNNEQFF	TGTGCCAGCAGTGACTCGGACAACAATGAGCAGTTCTTC
TRBV7-2	NA	16	TRBJ1-5	NA	CASSLVGVGVGQPQHF	TGTGCCAGCAGCTTAGTGGGGGTGGGGGTTGGGCAGCCCCAGCATTTT
TRBV7-2	TRBD1	15	TRBJ1-5	many	CASSLGTGGVKPQHF	TGTGCCAGCAGCTTGGGGACAGGGGGCGTGAAGCCCCAGCATTTT
TRBV7-2	NA	15	TRBJ2-3	NA	CASTQRSRGLDTQYF	TGTGCCAGCACCCAAAGATCCAGGGGTTTAGATACGCAGTATTTT
TRBV5-1	TRBD1	14	TRBJ2-7	NA	CASSSSQGAREQYF	TGCGCCAGCAGCTCCTCTCAGGGGGCGCGAGAGCAGTACTTC
TRBV12-3/TRBV12-4	NA	13	TRBJ1-6	many	CASSLNTGSPLHF	TGTGCCAGCAGCTTGAATACGGGTAGCCCCCTCCACTTT
TRBV5-5	TRBD2	16	TRBJ2-3	many	CASSLWRGGLTDTQYF	TGTGCCAGCAGCTTATGGCGGGGGGGCCTCACAGATACGCAGTATTTT
TRBV20-1	NA	13	TRBJ2-1	many	CSARDSTGHEQFF	TGCAGTGCTAGAGATTCAACAGGCCATGAGCAGTTCTTC
TRBV11-2	NA	16	TRBJ2-3	many	CASSSLARGATDTQYF	TGTGCCAGCAGCTCTCTGGCGCGGGGTGCCACAGATACGCAGTATTTT
TRBV27	NA	13	TRBJ1-4	many	CASSFRRGEKLFF	TGTGCCAGCAGTTTCCGAAGGGGGGAAAAACTGTTTTTT
TRBV20-1	TRBD1	13	TRBJ2-7	many	CSARDRVRFEQYF	TGCAGTGCTAGGGACAGGGTACGCTTCGAGCAGTACTTC
TRBV10-3	NA	14	TRBJ2-1	many	CAISEFGGGNEQFF	TGTGCCATCAGTGAGTTTGGAGGGGGGAATGAGCAGTTCTTC
TRBV7-3	NA	16	TRBJ1-6	many	CASSLMGSGRASPLHF	TGTGCCAGCAGCTTAATGGGATCCGGACGGGCTTCACCCCTCCACTTT
TRBV7-3	TRBD1	18	TRBJ1-6	many	CASSLRRQGGPYNSPLHF	TGTGCCAGCAGCTTAAGGAGACAGGGCGGCCCCTATAATTCACCCCTCCACTTT
TRBV30	TRBD1	14	TRBJ2-2	many	CASRTGMGTGELFF	TGTGCCTCCCGGACAGGGATGGGCACCGGGGAGCTGTTTTTT
TRBV19	NA	13	TRBJ2-7	many	CASSISRDYEQYF	TGTGCCAGTAGTATATCCAGAGACTACGAGCAGTACTTC
TRBV20-1	NA	13	TRBJ1-1	few	CSATSGLDTEAFF	TGCAGTGCTACGTCGGGGCTCGACACTGAAGCTTTCTTT
TRBV6-2/TRBV6-3	NA	12	TRBJ2-5	many	CASSYREETQYF	TGTGCCAGCAGTTACCGTGAAGAGACCCAGTACTTC
TRBV18	TRBD2	13	TRBJ2-1	many	CASSPSGGHEQFF	TGTGCCAGCTCACCATCGGGGGGGCATGAGCAGTTCTTC
TRBV7-2	NA	15	TRBJ1-4	many	CASSARRGSNEKLFF	TGTGCCAGCAGCGCGCGCAGGGGATCGAATGAAAAACTGTTTTTT
TRBV20-1	NA	15	TRBJ2-1	many	CSARVLSSSYNEQFF	TGCAGTGCTAGGGTTCTCTCGAGCTCCTACAATGAGCAGTTCTTC
TRBV7-9	NA	15	TRBJ2-4	many	CASSLLGYSKNIQYF	TGTGCCAGCAGCTTACTGGGGTACTCCAAAAACATTCAGTACTTC
TRBV18	NA	15	TRBJ2-2	few	CASSPFAESHGELFF	TGTGCCAGCTCACCATTTGCGGAAAGCCACGGGGAGCTGTTTTTT
TRBV19	TRBD1	14	TRBJ2-2	NA	CASRRDRGTGELFF	TGTGCCAGTCGCCGGGACAGGGGTACCGGGGAGCTGTTTTTT
TRBV7-6	NA	14	TRBJ2-7	many	CASSRLAGPYEQYF	TGTGCCAGCAGTAGGCTGGCCGGGCCCTACGAGCAGTACTTC